Presented here are 28 T cell receptor beta chains from one specimen sequenced in a study of control samples from healthy donors and cancer patients (dated by TCRdb to 2020 to 2021). Library generation was performed with the immunoSEQ multiplex PCR assay. The table was pulled from immuneACCESS by TCRdb, which kept in-frame rearrangements only. Such tables lose some clones; where checked, under half of the loss comes from unresolved V genes, and the rest has no known cause. Present in this sample are approximately 100,000 clones, approximately 78% of which were seen just once. 2% of the sample goes to the ten largest clones. Sequencing was performed on blood. These receptors came from a man between 60 and 70 years old in good health.

The chain has TRBV7-8 and TRBJ2-1; 8 bases fit TRBD2. Germline CDR1 reads SGHVS; CDR2 reads FQNEAQ. The CDR3 is made up of 18 amino acids. V was pared by 5 bases and J by 1 base, with 13 bases of the junction left unmatched. The CDR3 DNA sequence: TGTGCCAGCAGCCTGTCTCGGGGGGGGTATAGATCCTACAATGAGCAGTTCTTC. Encoded protein: CASSLSRGGYRSYNEQFF. Full variable domain (outside the CDR3, taken from reference TRBV7-8 and TRBJ2-1): GAGVSQSPRYKVAKRGQDVALRCDPISGHVSLFWYQQALGQGPEFLTYFQNEAQLDKSGLPSDRFFAERPEGSVSTLKIQRTQQEDSAVYLCASSLSRGGYRSYNEQFFGPGTRLTVL.

The J gene is TRBJ1-4, the V gene TRBV6-5, with unresolved D. Per the germline V gene, CDR1 is MNHEY and CDR2 is SVGAGI. Trimming took off 8 bases at V and 7 bases at J, with 14 bases between the two ends. The CDR3 sequence is 13 residues long. CDR3 amino acids: CASAQHRGEKLFF. CDR3 DNA sequence: TGTGCCAGCGCGCAACACCGGGGTGAAAAACTGTTTTTT.

The CDR3 reads CASSSTRPREQYF. The CDR3 DNA reads TGTGCCAGCAGCTCTACTAGACCTCGCGAGCAGTACTTC. The gene calls are TRBV2 and TRBJ2-7; the D gene is possibly TRBD2 (5 bases). The V gene lost 6 bases and the J gene lost 6 bases, with 15 bases spanning the gap. Germline V lookup: CDR1 SNHLY, CDR2 FYNNEI. This CDR3 comprises 13 residues.

The chain couples TRBV7-9 to TRBJ1-3; D call uncertain. The CDR3 length is 18 residues. Trimming removed 2 bases from V and 0 bases from J, with 17 bases in between. Germline loops: CDR1 SEHNR, CDR2 FQNEAQ (reference sequence). CDR3 amino acids: CASSLREGDDSSGNTIYF. CDR3 nucleotide sequence: TGTGCCAGCAGCTTAAGGGAAGGAGACGATAGCTCTGGAAACACCATATATTTT.

The chain joins TRBV7-6 to TRBJ1-1, with D possibly TRBD1 on 6 matching bases. Germline CDR1 SGHVS, CDR2 FNYEAQ. The germline V and J ends were trimmed by 1 base and 4 bases, with 10 bases remaining between them. CDR3 length: 14 residues. The chain's CDR3 is CASSLGTASTEAFF. Here the CDR3 DNA reads TGTGCCAGCAGCTTAGGGACAGCCAGCACTGAAGCTTTCTTT.

V and J are TRBV4-1 and TRBJ1-1, with TRBD1 as a possible D gene (5 bases). Germline V gene lookup returns CDR1 MGHRA and CDR2 YSYEKL. This CDR3 has 16 residues. The V end was cut by 6 bases, the J end by 4 bases, with 21 bases between. The CDR3 region has the DNA TGCGCCAGCAGGACAGTATTTCGGGGCAGTTCCACTGAAGCTTTCTTT. Translating gives CASRTVFRGSSTEAFF.

The chain has TRBV11-2 and TRBJ1-5; D gene uncertain. From germline, CDR1 is SGHAT and CDR2 FQNNGV. This CDR3 is built from 16 residues. The V gene lost 0 bases and the J gene lost 0 bases, with 9 bases spanning the gap. The CDR3 sequence is CASSLDGRYSNQPQHF. CDR3 DNA: TGTGCCAGCAGCTTAGATGGCCGGTATAGCAATCAGCCCCAGCATTTT.

V gene TRBV13 combines with J gene TRBJ1-1; tentatively, D is TRBD1 (6 bases). This CDR3 has 16 residues. Germline CDR1 and CDR2: PRHDT and FYEKMQ (reference sequence). Trimming stripped 0 bases from V and 7 bases from J, with 18 bases between. DNA for the CDR3: TGTGCCAGCAGCTTAGGTCTAGGGGGATTAGAGGGTGAAGCTTTCTTT. This gives the protein CASSLGLGGLEGEAFF.

V usage is TRBV6-5 and J usage is TRBJ1-2; 7 bases are a match to TRBD1. This CDR3 contains 15 residues. The germline CDR1 and CDR2 sequences are MNHEY and SVGAGI. With 6 bases clipped from V and 6 bases from J, the junction kept 13 bases outside the gene matches. In nucleotides, the CDR3 is TGTGCCAGCAGGACCTATCCGACAGGGTCTCATGGCTACACCTTC. This translates into CASRTYPTGSHGYTF.

This clone was detected once. The chain combines TRBV12-5 with TRBJ2-3; a possible D gene is TRBD1 (5 bases). V was pared by 7 bases and J by 8 bases, with 25 bases between. Germline-derived CDR1 and CDR2 are LGHNT and FRNRAP. This CDR3 contains 16 residues. As DNA, the CDR3 is TGTGCTAGTGTCCACATCCCAGGGCCCGGCTTGGGTACGCAGTATTTT. This sequence encodes CASVHIPGPGLGTQYF. The whole variable domain, remainder taken from reference TRBV12-5 and TRBJ2-3, is DARVTQTPRHKVTEMGQEVTMRCQPILGHNTVFWYRQTMMQGLELLAYFRNRAPLDDSGMPKDRFSAEMPDATLATLKIQPSEPRDSAVYFCASVHIPGPGLGTQYFGPGTRLTVL.

The chain employs TRBV5-1 and TRBJ2-5, with 10 bases aligning to TRBD1. CDR3 length: 18 amino acids. Germline V gene lookup returns CDR1 SGHRS and CDR2 YFSETQ. The V gene end was trimmed by 4 bases and the J gene end by 1 base; junction bases not matched to a gene: 13. CDR3 sequence: CASSRPFRDRGSQETQYF. CDR3 in DNA: TGCGCCAGCAGCCGACCCTTTCGGGACAGGGGTTCCCAAGAGACCCAGTACTTC.

The J gene is TRBJ1-6, the V gene TRBV11-2; D gene uncertain. Germline values: CDR1 SGHAT, CDR2 FQNNGV. V gave up 2 bases and J gave up 7 bases, with 6 bases separating them. The CDR3 extends over 13 amino acids. CDR3 DNA sequence: TGTGCCAGCAGCTTAACCCCCAATTCACCCCTCCACTTT. Translation gives CASSLTPNSPLHF.

The chain joins TRBV2 to TRBJ1-6, with D possibly TRBD1 on 5 matching bases. This CDR3 has 13 amino acids. Germline assignment: CDR1 SNHLY and CDR2 FYNNEI. V was clipped by 6 bases and J by 7 bases, with 10 bases between them. The CDR3 spells CASSLGGNSPLHF. CDR3 coding DNA: TGTGCCAGCAGCCTGGGGGGAAATTCACCCCTCCACTTT.

The rearrangement uses TRBV7-8 and TRBJ2-3; D gene ambiguous. V was pared by 3 bases and J by 4 bases, with 2 bases between. Germline CDR1 and CDR2: SGHVS and FQNEAQ. This CDR3 has 11 amino acids. The CDR3, as DNA: TGTGCCAGCAGCTTCGCAGATACGCAGTATTTT. It translates to CASSFADTQYF. The full variable domain, its missing parts supplied by reference TRBV7-8 and TRBJ2-3, is GAGVSQSPRYKVAKRGQDVALRCDPISGHVSLFWYQQALGQGPEFLTYFQNEAQLDKSGLPSDRFFAERPEGSVSTLKIQRTQQEDSAVYLCASSFADTQYFGPGTRLTVL.

The chain combines TRBV9 with TRBJ2-1, with TRBD2 matching 8 bases. V lost 3 bases and J lost 0; bases outside the gene matches: 14. Germline V gene data show CDR1 as SGDLS and CDR2 as YYNGEE. The CDR3 extends over 19 amino acids. Here the CDR3 reads CASSGFGASGQSSYNEQFF. CDR3 nucleotides: TGTGCCAGCAGCGGTTTCGGGGCTAGCGGGCAGAGCTCCTACAATGAGCAGTTCTTC. Using reference TRBV9 and TRBJ2-1 for the parts outside the CDR3, the full variable domain is DSGVTQTPKHLITATGQRVTLRCSPRSGDLSVYWYQQSLDQGLQFLIQYYNGEERAKGNILERFSAQQFPDLHSELNLSSLELGDSALYFCASSGFGASGQSSYNEQFFGPGTRLTVL.

V usage is TRBV24-1 and J usage is TRBJ2-7, with 8 nucleotides matching TRBD1. Losses at the gene ends were 3 bases for V and 5 bases for J; bases not matched to a gene: 8. This CDR3 region has 15 residues. From germline, CDR1 is KGHDR and CDR2 SFDVKD. In DNA form, the CDR3 reads TGTGCCACCAGTGATCCCAGGGGGCGCAGTCACGAGCAGTACTTC. Its protein is CATSDPRGRSHEQYF.

This clone was seen just once. V and J are TRBV7-9 and TRBJ1-3; D not certain. This CDR3 is built from 14 residues. V was clipped by 1 base and J by 0 bases, with 4 bases between them. The germline gives CDR1 SEHNR, CDR2 FQNEAQ (reference sequence). In DNA form, the CDR3 reads TGTGCCAGCAGCTTAGGTGACTCTGGAAACACCATATATTTT. It is translated as CASSLGDSGNTIYF.

The genes are TRBV30 and TRBJ1-2, with D possibly being TRBD1 (5 bases). Germline V gives CDR1 GTSNPN, CDR2 SVGIG (reference sequence). This CDR3 contains 15 residues. The V end was cut by 0 bases, the J end by 6 bases, with 17 bases between. The CDR3 region has the DNA TGTGCCTGGAGTGTAGGGGCGTCTTCGGGTCATGGCTACACCTTC. Encoded protein: CAWSVGASSGHGYTF.

The chain carries TRBV10-3 and TRBJ1-5; the match to TRBD1 covers 10 bases. The CDR3 length is 14 residues. The V gene's germline CDR1 is ENHRY and CDR2 SYGVKD. V lost 10 bases, J lost 2 bases, and 5 bases stayed unmatched. This CDR3 reads CATTGGGGNQPQHF. The CDR3 DNA follows: TGTGCCACGACAGGGGGCGGTGGCAATCAGCCCCAGCATTTT.

The CDR3 loop reads CASSQALRVTEAFF. DNA for the CDR3: TGTGCCAGCAGCCAAGCTCTCAGGGTTACTGAAGCTTTCTTT. The chain employs TRBV14 and TRBJ1-1; tentative D call: TRBD1 (5 bases). Germline lookup yields CDR1 SGHDN and CDR2 FVKESK. Between the trimmed V and J ends, which lost 1 base and 5 bases, there was a span of 11 bases. The CDR3 extends over 14 amino acids. Full variable domain (outside the CDR3, taken from reference TRBV14 and TRBJ1-1): EAGVTQFPSHSVIEKGQTVTLRCDPISGHDNLYWYRRVMGKEIKFLLHFVKESKQDESGMPNNRFLAERTGGTYSTLKVQPAELEDSGVYFCASSQALRVTEAFFGQGTRLTVV.

This sequence joins TRBV29-1 and TRBJ2-7; maybe TRBD2 (5 bases). V lost 5 bases, J lost 0 bases, and 11 bases lay in between. The CDR3 consists of 13 residues. Germline V lookup: CDR1 SQVTM, CDR2 ANQGSEA. The CDR3 reads CSVWLADSYEQYF. For the CDR3, the DNA is TGCAGCGTTTGGCTAGCCGACTCCTACGAGCAGTACTTC.

The rearrangement links TRBV15 to TRBJ1-3, with D possibly being TRBD1 (6 bases). The length of the CDR3 is 16 residues. The V end lost 1 base, the J end lost 3 bases, and 13 bases lay between the germline ends. The V gene's germline CDR1 is LNHNV and CDR2 YYDKDF (reference sequence). CDR3 residues: CATSRGRGQIGNTIYF. For the CDR3, the DNA is TGTGCCACCAGCAGAGGTAGAGGACAGATTGGAAACACCATATATTTT.

V is TRBV7-9 and J is TRBJ2-5; a weak D match, TRBD2 (6 bases). The V gene's germline CDR1 is SEHNR and CDR2 FQNEAQ (reference sequence). The CDR3 spans 14 residues. Between the trimmed V and J ends, which lost 3 bases and 1 base, there was a span of 9 bases. Here the CDR3 reads CASSLGTFQETQYF. The CDR3 coding sequence is TGTGCCAGCAGCTTGGGGACTTTCCAAGAGACCCAGTACTTC.

The V gene is TRBV2, the J gene TRBJ2-2; D ambiguous. CDR1 is SNHLY, CDR2 FYNNEI, per germline. The V end lost 7 bases, the J end lost 3 bases, and 6 bases lay between the germline ends. The CDR3 consists of 12 residues. The CDR3 loop is CASTSHTGELFF. The CDR3 DNA sequence: TGTGCCAGCACCAGCCACACCGGGGAGCTGTTTTTT.

The J gene is TRBJ2-1, the V gene TRBV4-1; TRBD2 matches 8 bases. J lost 5 bases, V lost 2 bases, and 8 bases had no gene match. The CDR3 contains 16 residues. The germline V gene has CDR1 MGHRA and CDR2 YSYEKL. In DNA, the CDR3 is TGCGCCAGCAGCCAATTTTCAGCGGGAGATCACAATGAGCAGTTCTTC. Translated, it gives CASSQFSAGDHNEQFF.

The DNA for the CDR3 is TGCAGCGTTGTATTGGGGCACTATGGCTACACCTTC. Protein: CSVVLGHYGYTF. The V gene is TRBV29-1, the J gene TRBJ1-2; weak D call: TRBD1 (5 bases). Looked up from germline, CDR1 is SQVTM and CDR2 is ANQGSEA. This CDR3 comprises 12 residues. Trimming pared 4 bases from V and 3 bases from J, leaving 9 bases between. The whole variable domain, remainder taken from reference TRBV29-1 and TRBJ1-2, is SAVISQKPSRDICQRGTSLTIQCQVDSQVTMMFWYRQQPGQSLTLIATANQGSEATYESGFVIDKFPISRPNLTFSTLTVSNMSPEDSSIYLCSVVLGHYGYTFGSGTRLTVV.

The rearrangement uses TRBV5-1 and TRBJ1-3, with D uncertain. This CDR3 is 17 amino acids long. Germline V gives CDR1 SGHRS, CDR2 YFSETQ. Deletions cut 4 bases from V and 4 bases from J, with 21 bases between. The CDR3 DNA reads TGCGCCAGCAGCCCGGCCGGAGGCGGGATGGCCGGAAACACCATATATTTT. It codes for CASSPAGGGMAGNTIYF.

This chain joins TRBV5-1 and TRBJ1-5; D remains ambiguous. The CDR3 totals 14 residues. Trimming cost V 5 bases and J 7 bases, with 16 bases left between them. Germline V lookup: CDR1 SGHRS, CDR2 YFSETQ. In DNA, the CDR3 is TGCGCCAGCAGGGGTCATAGGGATCGACAGCCCCAGCATTTT. Residues: CASRGHRDRQPQHF.